This TCR beta chain originates from a study of shared clonotypes between healthy human individuals. Points from the study as a whole: Non-shared clonotypes showed lower generation probabilities than clonotypes common to all four donors. Naive subsets tended to show greater estimated richness than memory subsets.

As originally analysed: Junction-only sequences without quality scores were provided by ImmunoSEQ, so filtering was different. Profiling relied on immunoSEQ multiplex PCR, and the TCRdb table lists in-frame clones only, not all of them. That table furnishes V, J and clone size, whereas the DNA furnished D and trimming. The data contain approximately 2.1 million clones, more than 85% of them singletons. This clone turned up a few times. What it binds is unknown. V was trimmed by 1 base and J by 3 bases, leaving 9 bases between them. CDR3 length equals 13 residues. Germline assignment: CDR1 GTSNPN and CDR2 SVGIG (reference sequence).

The sequence derives from a man aged 18 to 35 in good health. Some clones in this sample may be carry-over from other donors' samples. The sequenced sample was naive CD4+ T cells from PBMCs. Subset denoted: CD45RA+ positively selected. The gene calls are TRBV30 and TRBJ1-1, with D unresolved. The CDR3 reads CAWSARPDTEAFF. The CDR3 DNA reads as TGTGCCTGGAGTGCCAGACCCGACACTGAAGCTTTCTTT.